This TCR beta chain was obtained from a study of T cell changes during pregnancy in multiple sclerosis. Produced via immunoSEQ multiplex PCR; TCRdb's table is partial and in-frame only. The repertoire consists of 35,000 to 45,000 clones, with about nine tenths occurring once and the leading ten covering under 0.55%. There are 14 residues in the CDR3. After removal of 4 bases from V and 5 bases from J, the junction contained 6 bases not matched to a gene. Germline CDR1 and CDR2: SGDLS and YYNGEE. The sample consisted of CD4+ T cells from peripheral blood mononuclear cells, taken in the first trimester of pregnancy. The chain carries TRBV9 and TRBJ2-3; 8 bases are a match to TRBD1. This TCR came from a female donor in good health, enrolled as a control in a pregnancy study. The chain's CDR3 is CASSLRQGLDTQYF. In DNA form, the CDR3 reads TGTGCCAGCAGCCTCCGACAGGGGCTAGATACGCAGTATTTT.